One TCR beta chain is described in this entry. This entry comes from a study of blood T cell repertoires in COVID-19. Study background: Samples came from the United States, Italy and Spain, spanning acute and convalescent COVID-19.

The J segment lost 1 base and the V segment lost 2 bases, leaving 4 bases of the junction unmatched. CDR3 length: 16 amino acids. The germline CDR1 and CDR2 sequences are MGHRA and YSYEKL. Authors' methods: Amplification with reference gene primers provided the estimates of nucleated cell counts. Clones were sequenced by immunoSEQ multiplex PCR, and TCRdb holds only the in-frame ones, with some missing. Clonal size and the V and J genes are those of that table, whereas D and trimming came from the DNA. The sample comprises some 180,000 clones, around 80% of which are singletons, and 13% rests with the top ten.

The chain has TRBV4-1 and TRBJ1-1; 10 bases line up with TRBD1. Sequencing was done on a sample of peripheral blood. The receptor was isolated from a human donor in a cohort sampled during active COVID-19. The CDR3, as DNA: TGCGCCAGCAGCCAATTTAGGACAGGGGGGAACACTGAAGCTTTCTTT. Protein product: CASSQFRTGGNTEAFF.